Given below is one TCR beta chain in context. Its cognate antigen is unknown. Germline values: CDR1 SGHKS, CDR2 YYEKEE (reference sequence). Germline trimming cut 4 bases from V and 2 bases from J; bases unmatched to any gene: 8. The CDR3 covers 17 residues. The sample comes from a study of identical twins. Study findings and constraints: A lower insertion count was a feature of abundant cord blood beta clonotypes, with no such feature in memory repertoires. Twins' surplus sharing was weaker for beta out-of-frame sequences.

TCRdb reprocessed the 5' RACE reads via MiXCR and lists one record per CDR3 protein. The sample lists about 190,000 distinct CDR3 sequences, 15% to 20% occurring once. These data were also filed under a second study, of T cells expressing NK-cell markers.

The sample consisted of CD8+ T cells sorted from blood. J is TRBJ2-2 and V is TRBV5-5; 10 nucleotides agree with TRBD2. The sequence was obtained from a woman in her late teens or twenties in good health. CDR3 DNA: TGTGCCAGCAGCCCCGGGGGACTAGCGCATAACACCGGGGAGCTGTTTTTT. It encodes CASSPGGLAHNTGELFF.